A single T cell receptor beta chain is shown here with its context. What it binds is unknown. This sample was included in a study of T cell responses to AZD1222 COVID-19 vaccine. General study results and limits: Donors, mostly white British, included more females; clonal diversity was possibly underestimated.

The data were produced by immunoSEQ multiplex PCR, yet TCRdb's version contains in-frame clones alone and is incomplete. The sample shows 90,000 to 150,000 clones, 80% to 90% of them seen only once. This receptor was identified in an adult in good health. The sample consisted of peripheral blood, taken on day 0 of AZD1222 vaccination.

Here the CDR3 DNA reads TGTGCCAGCTCACCAATACAGGATGAACCTGAAGCTTTCTTT. Encoded protein: CASSPIQDEPEAFF. The V call is TRBV18, the J call TRBJ1-1, with D perhaps TRBD1 (5 bases). The V and J ends lost 2 bases and 6 bases respectively, with 13 bases between them. CDR3 length equals 14 residues. Germline V gene data show CDR1 as KGHSH and CDR2 as LQKENI. Using reference TRBV18 and TRBJ1-1 for the parts outside the CDR3, the full variable domain is NAGVMQNPRHLVRRRGQEARLRCSPMKGHSHVYWYRQLPEEGLKFMVYLQKENIIDESGMPKERFSAEFPKEGPSILRIQQVVRGDSAAYFCASSPIQDEPEAFFGQGTRLTVV.